This T cell receptor (beta chain) was sequenced during a study of cytomegalovirus exposure and HLA in healthy donors. CDR1 is LNHDA, CDR2 SQIVND, per germline (reference sequence). The V end was cut by 3 bases, the J end by 3 bases, with 8 bases between. The length of the CDR3 is 14 residues. Primers included in the PCR were 60 Vbeta and 13 Jbeta primers. Libraries were prepared by immunoSEQ multiplex PCR; TCRdb keeps only in-frame clonotypes and omits some of them. The sample shows about 80,000 clones, about four fifths of them seen only once. The sequenced sample was PBMCs. This sequence originates from a man in his fifties or sixties in good health and CMV-seropositive. The V gene is TRBV19, the J gene TRBJ1-4, with unresolved D. Here the CDR3 DNA reads TGTGCCAGTAGTATGATGGCAGCTAATGAAAAACTGTTTTTT. Its translation: CASSMMAANEKLFF. The full variable domain, rest sourced from reference TRBV19 and TRBJ1-4, is DGGITQSPKYLFRKEGQNVTLSCEQNLNHDAMYWYRQDPGQGLRLIYYSQIVNDFQKGDIAEGYSVSREKKESFPLTVTSAQKNPTAFYLCASSMMAANEKLFFGSGTQLSVL.